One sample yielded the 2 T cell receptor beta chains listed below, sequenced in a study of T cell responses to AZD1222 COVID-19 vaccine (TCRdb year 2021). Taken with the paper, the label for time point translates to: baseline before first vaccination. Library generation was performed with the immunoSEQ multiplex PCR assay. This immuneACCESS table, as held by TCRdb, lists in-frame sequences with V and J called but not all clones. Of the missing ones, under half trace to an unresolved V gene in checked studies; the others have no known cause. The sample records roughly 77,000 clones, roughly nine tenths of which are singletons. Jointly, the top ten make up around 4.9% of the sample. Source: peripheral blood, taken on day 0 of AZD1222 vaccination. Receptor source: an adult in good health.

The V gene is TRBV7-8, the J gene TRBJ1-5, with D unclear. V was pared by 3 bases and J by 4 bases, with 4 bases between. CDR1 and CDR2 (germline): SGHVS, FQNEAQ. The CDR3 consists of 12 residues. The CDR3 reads CASSFTNQPQHF. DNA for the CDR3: TGTGCCAGCAGCTTCACAAATCAGCCCCAGCATTTT.

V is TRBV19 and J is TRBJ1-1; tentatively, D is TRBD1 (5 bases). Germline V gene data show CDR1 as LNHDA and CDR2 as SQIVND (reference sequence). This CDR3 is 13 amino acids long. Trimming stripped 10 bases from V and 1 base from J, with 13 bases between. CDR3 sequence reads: CATMGRPNTEAFF. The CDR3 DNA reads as TGTGCCACAATGGGACGGCCGAACACTGAAGCTTTCTTT.